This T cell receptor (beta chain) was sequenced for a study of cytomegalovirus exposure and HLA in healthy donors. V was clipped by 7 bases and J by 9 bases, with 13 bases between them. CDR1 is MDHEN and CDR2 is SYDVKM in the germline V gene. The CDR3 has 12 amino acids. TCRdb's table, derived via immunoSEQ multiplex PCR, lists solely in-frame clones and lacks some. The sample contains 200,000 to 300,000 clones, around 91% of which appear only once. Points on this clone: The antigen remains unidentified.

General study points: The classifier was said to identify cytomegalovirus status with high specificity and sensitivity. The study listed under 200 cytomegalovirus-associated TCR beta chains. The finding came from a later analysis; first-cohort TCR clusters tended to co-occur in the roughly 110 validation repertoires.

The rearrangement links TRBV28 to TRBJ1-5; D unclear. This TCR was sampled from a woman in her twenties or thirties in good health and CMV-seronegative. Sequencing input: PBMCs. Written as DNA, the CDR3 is TGTGCCAGCACGGCAGACTTTGGGCCCCAGCATTTT. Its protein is CASTADFGPQHF.